This TCR beta chain was obtained from a study of shared clonotypes between healthy human individuals. Germline CDR1 is SGHAT and CDR2 is FQDESV (reference sequence). The CDR3 covers 14 residues. The ends were cut back, 2 bases at V and 1 base at J, with 8 bases in the middle. The authors split each subset's genomic DNA evenly across several immunoSEQ plates. Repertoires were generated with immunoSEQ multiplex PCR, while TCRdb's copy carries only in-frame clones and drops some. The sample holds hundreds of thousands of clones, around three quarters seen once. This clone showed up just a few times. The sample contains more than one DNA sequence encoding this CDR3.

The chain couples TRBV11-1 to TRBJ2-5; the D gene is possibly TRBD2 (6 bases). Sequenced sample: PBMCs. The receptor comes from a woman aged 40 to 50 in good health. Some clones in this sample may be carry-over from other donors' samples. Here the CDR3 DNA reads TGTGCCAGCAGCTTAATGGGGGGCCAAGAGACCCAGTACTTC. This sequence encodes CASSLMGGQETQYF.